Many counts were recorded for the clone carrying this T cell receptor (beta chain). Those with hyperthyroidism were 18 to 65 years old, newly diagnosed, and ill for under 2 months. The data derive from a study of T cells in Graves' hyperthyroidism and ophthalmopathy. It was RNA transcripts that yielded the amplified TCR beta CDR3 regions. Using the HTBI primer set, a first-round RT-PCR was run on the TCR CDR3. TCRdb independently ran MiXCR on the multiplex PCR reads; one entry per CDR3 protein. The sample includes approximately 100,000 distinct CDR3 sequences, approximately 48% seen only once; the top ten take roughly 26%. The germline V and J ends were trimmed by 5 bases and 4 bases, with 15 bases remaining between them. CDR3 length: 15 residues. Germline V gene data show CDR1 as SGHTA and CDR2 as FQGNSA.

The J gene is TRBJ1-5, the V gene TRBV7-2, with a weak D call TRBD1 (5 bases). The sample was blood. The source of this sequence is a man in his forties with Graves' hyperthyroidism. CDR3 in DNA: TGTGCCAGCAGCCTCTTCTGGACAAATAATCAGCCCCAGCATTTT. Protein: CASSLFWTNNQPQHF.